Listed here is a single T cell receptor beta chain. Its antigen is as yet unknown. The sample originates from a study of glioma-infiltrating T cells after dendritic cell vaccination. Findings of the study overall: Higher TCR clonality did not directly relate to longer survival. Longer survival after dendritic cell vaccination followed higher pretreatment TIL content.

The length of the CDR3 is 17 residues. Time point defined: after dendritic cell vaccination, including at tumor progression/relapse. Input was around 2 ug genomic DNA, or all available if less. The primer mix had 60 V beta and 13 J beta primers. The assay was immunoSEQ multiplex PCR, and TCRdb's table has in-frame clones only and misses some. The sample records 99,000 or so clones, 90% being singletons. The sample in question was blood, obtained after dendritic cell vaccination. The sequence was obtained from a human donor with glioblastoma. V usage is TRBV1 and J usage is TRBJ1-5. TRBV1 is tagged as a pseudogene. The CDR3 here is CTSSPGPGEYSNQPQHF. CDR3 bases: TGCACCAGCAGCCCCGGCCCGGGGGAGTATAGCAATCAGCCCCAGCATTTT.